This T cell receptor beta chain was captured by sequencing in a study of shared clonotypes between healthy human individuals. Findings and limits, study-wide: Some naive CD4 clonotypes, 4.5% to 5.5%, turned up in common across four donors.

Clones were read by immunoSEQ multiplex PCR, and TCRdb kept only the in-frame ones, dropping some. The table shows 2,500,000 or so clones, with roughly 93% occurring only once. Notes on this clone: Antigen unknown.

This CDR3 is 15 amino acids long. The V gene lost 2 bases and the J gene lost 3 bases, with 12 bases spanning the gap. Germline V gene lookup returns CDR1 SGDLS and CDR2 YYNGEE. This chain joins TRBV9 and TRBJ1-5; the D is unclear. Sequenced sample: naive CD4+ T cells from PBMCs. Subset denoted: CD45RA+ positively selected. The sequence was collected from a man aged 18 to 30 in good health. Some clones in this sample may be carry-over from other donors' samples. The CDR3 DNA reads TGTGCCAGCAGCGTGGGTGATAGAAACAATCAGCCCCAGCATTTT. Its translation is CASSVGDRNNQPQHF. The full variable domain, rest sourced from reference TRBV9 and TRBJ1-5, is DSGVTQTPKHLITATGQRVTLRCSPRSGDLSVYWYQQSLDQGLQFLIQYYNGEERAKGNILERFSAQQFPDLHSELNLSSLELGDSALYFCASSVGDRNNQPQHFGDGTRLSIL.